This TCR beta chain was sequenced during a study of PD-1 blockade in classical Hodgkin lymphoma. Background on the study: With a 2-week interval, patients received intravenous nivolumab at 3 mg/kg.

TCRdb's table, derived via immunoSEQ multiplex PCR, lists solely in-frame clones and lacks some. The sample includes some 20,000 clones, around 82% of them seen just once. Study-wide findings and caveats: In CD4+ cells, TCR diversity went up significantly by C4D1, but in CD8+ cells it did not. A reduction in baseline TCR diversity was reportedly seen in newly diagnosed patients relative to healthy donors.

Time point specified: cycle 4 day 1 (C4D1), after six to seven weeks of nivolumab. No patient escaped relapse after autologous stem cell transplantation, and brentuximab vedotin exposure varied. A word on this clone: Its antigen is undetermined.

The origin of this receptor is a human donor with classical Hodgkin lymphoma. The sample consisted of peripheral blood mononuclear cells (PBMCs), taken before the fourth cycle of nivolumab.

The CDR3, as DNA: TGTGCCAGCAGGGGACTAGCGGGAGATCGTACGCAGTATTTT. Its protein is CASRGLAGDRTQYF. The rearrangement links TRBV28 to TRBJ2-3; 14 nucleotides line up with TRBD2. Germline V gene data show CDR1 as MDHEN and CDR2 as SYDVKM. V lost 6 bases and J lost 8; bases outside the gene matches: 4. The CDR3 length is 14 residues. Variable domain in full (rest from reference TRBV28 and TRBJ2-3): DVKVTQSSRYLVKRTGEKVFLECVQDMDHENMFWYRQDPGLGLRLIYFSYDVKMKEKGDIPEGYSVSREKKERFSLILESASTNQTSMYLCASRGLAGDRTQYFGPGTRLTVL.